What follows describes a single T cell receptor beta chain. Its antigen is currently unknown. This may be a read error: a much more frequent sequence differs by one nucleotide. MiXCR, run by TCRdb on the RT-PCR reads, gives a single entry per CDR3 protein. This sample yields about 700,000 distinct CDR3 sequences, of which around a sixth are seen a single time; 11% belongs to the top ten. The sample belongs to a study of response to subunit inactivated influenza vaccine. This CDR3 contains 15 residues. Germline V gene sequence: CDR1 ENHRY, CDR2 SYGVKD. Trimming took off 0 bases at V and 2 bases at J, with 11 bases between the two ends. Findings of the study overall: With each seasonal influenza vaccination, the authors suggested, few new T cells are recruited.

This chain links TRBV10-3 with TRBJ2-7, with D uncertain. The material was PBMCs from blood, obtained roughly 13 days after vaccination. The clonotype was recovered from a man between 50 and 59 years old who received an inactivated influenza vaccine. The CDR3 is CAISESLPETYEQYF. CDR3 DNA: TGTGCCATCAGTGAGTCCCTACCGGAAACCTACGAGCAGTACTTC.